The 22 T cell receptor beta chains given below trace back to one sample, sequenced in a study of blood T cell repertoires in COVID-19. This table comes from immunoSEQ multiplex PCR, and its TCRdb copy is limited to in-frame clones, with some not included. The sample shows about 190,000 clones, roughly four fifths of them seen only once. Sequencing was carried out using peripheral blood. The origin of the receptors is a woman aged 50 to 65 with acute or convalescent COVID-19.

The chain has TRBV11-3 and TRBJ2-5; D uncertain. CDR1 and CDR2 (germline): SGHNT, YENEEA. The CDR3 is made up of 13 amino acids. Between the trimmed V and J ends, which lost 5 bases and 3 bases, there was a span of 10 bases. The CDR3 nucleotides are TGTGCCAGCAGCCCCACGGGTAAAGAGACCCAGTACTTC. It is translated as CASSPTGKETQYF.

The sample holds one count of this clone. The CDR3, as DNA: TGTGCCAGCAGCCACGGGACAAGGAGCTCCTACGAGCAGTACTTC. Its translation: CASSHGTRSSYEQYF. The genes are TRBV7-8 and TRBJ2-7; maybe TRBD1 (6 bases). The germline V gene has CDR1 SGHVS and CDR2 FQNEAQ. V was clipped by 5 bases and J by 0 bases, with 14 bases between them. CDR3 size: 15 residues.

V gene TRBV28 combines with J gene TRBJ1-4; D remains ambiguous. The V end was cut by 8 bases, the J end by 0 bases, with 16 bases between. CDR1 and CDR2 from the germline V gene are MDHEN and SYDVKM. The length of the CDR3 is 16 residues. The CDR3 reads CASLARRRATNEKLFF. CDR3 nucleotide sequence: TGTGCCAGCCTGGCTAGGAGGAGGGCAACTAATGAAAAACTGTTTTTT.

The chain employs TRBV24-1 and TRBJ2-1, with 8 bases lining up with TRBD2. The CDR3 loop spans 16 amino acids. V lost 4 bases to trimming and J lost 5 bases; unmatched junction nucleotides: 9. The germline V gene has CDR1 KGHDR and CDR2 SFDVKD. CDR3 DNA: TGTGCCACCAGTGACCCCGGGAGGGGCCCACACAATGAGCAGTTCTTC. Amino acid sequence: CATSDPGRGPHNEQFF.

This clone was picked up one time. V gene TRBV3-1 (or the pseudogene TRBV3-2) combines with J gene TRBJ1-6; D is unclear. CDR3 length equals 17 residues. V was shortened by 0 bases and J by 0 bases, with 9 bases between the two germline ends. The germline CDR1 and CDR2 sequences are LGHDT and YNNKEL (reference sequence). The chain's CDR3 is CASSQEFQYSYNSPLHF. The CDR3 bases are TGTGCCAGCAGCCAAGAATTCCAGTACTCCTATAATTCACCCCTCCACTTT.

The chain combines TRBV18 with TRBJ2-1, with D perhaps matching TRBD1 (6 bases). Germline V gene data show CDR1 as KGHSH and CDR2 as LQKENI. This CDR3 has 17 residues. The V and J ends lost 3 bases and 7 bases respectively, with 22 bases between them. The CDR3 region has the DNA TGTGCCAGCTCACCTTTTGGGCCCGAGACAGGTTGGAATGAGCAGTTCTTC. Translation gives CASSPFGPETGWNEQFF.

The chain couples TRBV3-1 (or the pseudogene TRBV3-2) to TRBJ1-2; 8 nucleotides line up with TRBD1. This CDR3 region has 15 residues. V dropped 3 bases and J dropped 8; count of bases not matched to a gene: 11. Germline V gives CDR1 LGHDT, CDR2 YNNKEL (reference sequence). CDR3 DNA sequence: TGTGCCAGCAGCCAGCCGGGACAGGCCACGGGGGGCTACACCTTC. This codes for CASSQPGQATGGYTF.

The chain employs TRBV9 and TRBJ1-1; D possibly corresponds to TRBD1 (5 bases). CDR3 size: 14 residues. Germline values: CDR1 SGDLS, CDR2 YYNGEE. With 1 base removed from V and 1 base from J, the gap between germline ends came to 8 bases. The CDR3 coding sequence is TGTGCCAGCAGCGTATCGCAGGGGAACACTGAAGCTTTCTTT. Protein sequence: CASSVSQGNTEAFF.

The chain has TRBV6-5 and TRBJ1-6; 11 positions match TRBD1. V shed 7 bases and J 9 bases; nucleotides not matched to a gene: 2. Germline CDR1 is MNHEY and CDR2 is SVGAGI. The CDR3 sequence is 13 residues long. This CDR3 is CASTGQGASPLHF. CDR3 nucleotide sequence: TGTGCCAGCACCGGACAGGGGGCTTCACCCCTCCACTTT.

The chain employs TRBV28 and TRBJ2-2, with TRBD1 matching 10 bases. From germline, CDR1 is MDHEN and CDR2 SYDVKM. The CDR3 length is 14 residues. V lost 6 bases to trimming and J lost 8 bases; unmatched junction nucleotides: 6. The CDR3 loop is CASSWGQGKGELFF. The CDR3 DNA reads TGTGCCAGCAGCTGGGGACAGGGGAAAGGGGAGCTGTTTTTT.

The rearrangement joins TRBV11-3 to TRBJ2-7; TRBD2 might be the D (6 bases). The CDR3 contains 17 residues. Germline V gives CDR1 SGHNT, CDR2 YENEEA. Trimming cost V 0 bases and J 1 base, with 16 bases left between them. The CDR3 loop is CASSLDGPAGPSYEQYF. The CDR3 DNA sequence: TGTGCCAGCAGCTTAGACGGTCCGGCGGGGCCATCCTACGAGCAGTACTTC.

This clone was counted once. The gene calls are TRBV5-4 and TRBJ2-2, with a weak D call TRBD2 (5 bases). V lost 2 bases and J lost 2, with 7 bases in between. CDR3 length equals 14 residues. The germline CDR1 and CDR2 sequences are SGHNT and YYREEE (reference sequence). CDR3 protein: CASSLTGNTGELFF. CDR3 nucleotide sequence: TGTGCCAGCAGCTTAACGGGAAACACCGGGGAGCTGTTTTTT.

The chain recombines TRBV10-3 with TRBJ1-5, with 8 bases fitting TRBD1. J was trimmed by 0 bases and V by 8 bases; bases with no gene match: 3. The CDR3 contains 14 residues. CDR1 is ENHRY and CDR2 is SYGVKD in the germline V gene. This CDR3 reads CAIGGQGSNQPQHF. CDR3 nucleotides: TGTGCCATCGGAGGACAGGGTAGCAATCAGCCCCAGCATTTT.

CDR3: CASSQEPGVPGELFF. As DNA, the CDR3 is TGCGCCAGCAGCCAAGAGCCGGGGGTCCCCGGGGAGCTGTTTTTT. The rearrangement uses TRBV4-3 and TRBJ2-2; D possibly corresponds to TRBD2 (6 bases). CDR3 length: 15 residues. The V and J ends lost 0 bases and 6 bases respectively, with 11 bases between them. Germline CDR1 and CDR2: LGHNA and YSLEER.

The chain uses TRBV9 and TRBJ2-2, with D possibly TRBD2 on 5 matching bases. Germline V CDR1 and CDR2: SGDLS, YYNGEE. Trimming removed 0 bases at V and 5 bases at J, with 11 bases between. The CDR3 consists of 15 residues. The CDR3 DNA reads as TGTGCCAGCAGCGTAGCTAGGACTGGAACCGGGGAGCTGTTTTTT. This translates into CASSVARTGTGELFF.

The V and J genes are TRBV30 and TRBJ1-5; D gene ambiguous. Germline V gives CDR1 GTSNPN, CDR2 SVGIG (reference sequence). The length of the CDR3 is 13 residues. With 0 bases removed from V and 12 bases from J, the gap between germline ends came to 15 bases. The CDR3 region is CAWSVSDRGVQHF. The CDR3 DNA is TGTGCCTGGAGTGTATCGGACCGCGGGGTCCAGCATTTT.

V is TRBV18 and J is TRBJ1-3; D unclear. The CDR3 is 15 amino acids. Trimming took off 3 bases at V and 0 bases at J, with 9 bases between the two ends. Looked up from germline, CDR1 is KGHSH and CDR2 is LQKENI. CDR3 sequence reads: CASSPPISSGNTIYF. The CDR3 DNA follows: TGTGCCAGCTCACCCCCAATCAGCTCTGGAAACACCATATATTTT.

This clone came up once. The CDR3 protein is CASSPFGTSYNEQFF. The CDR3 DNA reads as TGTGCCAGCTCACCATTCGGGACTAGCTACAATGAGCAGTTCTTC. The V gene is TRBV18, the J gene TRBJ2-1; 8 bases fit TRBD2. Germline V gene data show CDR1 as KGHSH and CDR2 as LQKENI. CDR3 length equals 15 residues. Losses at the gene ends were 2 bases for V and 3 bases for J; bases not matched to a gene: 3. The variable domain in full, completed from reference TRBV18 and TRBJ2-1, reads NAGVMQNPRHLVRRRGQEARLRCSPMKGHSHVYWYRQLPEEGLKFMVYLQKENIIDESGMPKERFSAEFPKEGPSILRIQQVVRGDSAAYFCASSPFGTSYNEQFFGPGTRLTVL.

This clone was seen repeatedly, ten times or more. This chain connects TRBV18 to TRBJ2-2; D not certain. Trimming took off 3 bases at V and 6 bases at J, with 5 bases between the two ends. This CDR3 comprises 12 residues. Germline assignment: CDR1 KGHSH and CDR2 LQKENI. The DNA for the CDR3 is TGTGCCAGCTCACCTCTCCCCGGGGAGCTGTTTTTT. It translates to CASSPLPGELFF.

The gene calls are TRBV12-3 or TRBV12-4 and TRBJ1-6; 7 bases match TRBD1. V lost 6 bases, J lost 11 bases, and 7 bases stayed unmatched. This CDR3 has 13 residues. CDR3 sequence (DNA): TGTGCCAGCAGGAGACAGGGTGGGCCACCCCTCCACTTT. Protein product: CASRRQGGPPLHF.

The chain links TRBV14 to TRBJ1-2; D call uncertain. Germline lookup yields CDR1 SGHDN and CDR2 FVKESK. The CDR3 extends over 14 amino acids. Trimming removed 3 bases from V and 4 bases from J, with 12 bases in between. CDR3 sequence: CASSHSGVSYGYTF. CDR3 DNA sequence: TGTGCCAGCAGCCATAGCGGGGTTTCCTATGGCTACACCTTC.

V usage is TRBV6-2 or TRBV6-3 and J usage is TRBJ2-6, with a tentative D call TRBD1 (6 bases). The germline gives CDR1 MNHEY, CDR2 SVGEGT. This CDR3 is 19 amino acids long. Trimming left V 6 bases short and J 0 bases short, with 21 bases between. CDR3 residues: CASSTLPGHLSSGANVLTF. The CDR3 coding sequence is TGTGCCAGCAGCACACTACCGGGACATCTAAGCTCTGGGGCCAACGTCCTGACTTTC.